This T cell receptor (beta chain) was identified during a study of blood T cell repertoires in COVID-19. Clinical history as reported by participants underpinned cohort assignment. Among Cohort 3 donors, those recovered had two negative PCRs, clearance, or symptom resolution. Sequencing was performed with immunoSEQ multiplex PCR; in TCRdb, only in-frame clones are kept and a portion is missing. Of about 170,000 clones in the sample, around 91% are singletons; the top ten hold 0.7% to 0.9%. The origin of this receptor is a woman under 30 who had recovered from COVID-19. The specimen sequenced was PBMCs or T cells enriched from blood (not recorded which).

The DNA for the CDR3 is TGCGCCAGCAGTAACTTGGGCGGGAGATCTAGTGAGCAGTACTTC. Translated: CASSNLGGRSSEQYF. The chain uses TRBV4-1 and TRBJ2-7, with TRBD2 matching 7 bases. J gave up 7 bases and V 6 bases, and 15 bases lay outside the gene matches. CDR3 size: 15 residues. The germline gives CDR1 MGHRA, CDR2 YSYEKL.